This TCR beta chain was observed in a study of OX40 agonist ivuxolimab in advanced cancers. Study-level results: Both CD4+ and CD8+ T cell populations in blood had undergone clonal expansion by week 6 at 0.1 to 3.0 mg/kg. The mean number of expanded clones was higher in CD8+ T cells than in CD4+.

Regarding this clone: Its antigen is still unknown.

The V end lost 6 bases, the J end lost 2 bases, and 11 bases lay between the germline ends. CDR3 size: 13 residues. From germline, CDR1 is MNHEY and CDR2 SVGAGI. Sampling of blood occurred at baseline, cycle 4 day 1, and cycle 7 day 1. Assay: immunoSEQ multiplex PCR; the TCRdb copy retains only in-frame clones and omits some. The table lists about 65,000 clones, about four fifths of them singletons, with under 2% in the top ten. Material: CD4+ or CD8+ T cells sorted from blood, obtained in a trial of the OX40 agonist ivuxolimab. The chain has TRBV6-5 and TRBJ2-7; TRBD1 is a possible D gene (6 bases). The source is an adult with an advanced solid tumor such as melanoma, head and neck, liver or kidney cancer. CDR3 in DNA: TGTGCCAGCAGAAGGGACAATACCTACGAGCAGTACTTC. This sequence encodes CASRRDNTYEQYF.